These T cell receptor beta chains were read from a single sample in a study of blood T cell repertoires in COVID-19. The protocol was immunoSEQ multiplex PCR, while the TCRdb copy is restricted to in-frame clones and leaves out a portion. The sample lists some 220,000 clones, less than 90% seen once, with over 3% in the top ten. What was sequenced was PBMCs or T cells enriched from blood (not recorded which). These receptors all come from a woman aged 45-65 years in a cohort exposed to, infected with or recovered from COVID-19 (not recorded which). CDR3s include the opening cysteine and the closing phenylalanine or tryptophan. Each record gives: V gene, J gene, D gene, clone size, CDR3 DNA, CDR3 protein. D genes are given only for firm matches. Where a row states a size, it is once, few, many or the class of an expanded clone; other rows omit it.

V: TRBV28
J: TRBJ2-7
D: TRBD1
size: once
DNA: TGTGCCAGCAGTTTATTGGGACAGAGGTTCTACGAGCAGTACTTC
CDR3: CASSLLGQRFYEQYF

V: TRBV14
J: TRBJ1-2
D: .
size: .
DNA: TGTGCCAGCAGCCAAGACAGGGGCGCCTATGGCTACACCTTC
CDR3: CASSQDRGAYGYTF

V: TRBV19
J: TRBJ1-3
D: TRBD1
size: .
DNA: TGTGCCAGTAGTATAGTCGGGACAGCTACACTTTACTCTGGAAACACCATATATTTT
CDR3: CASSIVGTATLYSGNTIYF

V: TRBV10-1
J: TRBJ2-2
D: TRBD2
size: .
DNA: TGCGCCAGTGTGCGTAGCGGGGGGGGCGTGGGCGCCGGGGAGCTGTTTTTT
CDR3: CASVRSGGGVGAGELFF

V: TRBV15
J: TRBJ1-1
D: TRBD1
size: few
DNA: TGTGCCACCAGCAGAAGTAACGTTTATAGGGACAGGGCCAACACTGAAGCTTTCTTT
CDR3: CATSRSNVYRDRANTEAFF

V: TRBV28
J: TRBJ2-5
D: .
size: .
DNA: TGTGCCAGCAGTCCCACAGGGATTCGGGACCAGTACTTC
CDR3: CASSPTGIRDQYF

V: TRBV30
J: TRBJ1-5
D: .
size: few
DNA: TGTGCCTGGAGTAAGGACAGACTTAATCAGCCCCAGCATTTT
CDR3: CAWSKDRLNQPQHF

V: TRBV20-1
J: TRBJ1-1
D: .
size: .
DNA: TGCAGTGCTAGACTAATTACTGAAGCTTTCTTT
CDR3: CSARLITEAFF

V: TRBV19
J: TRBJ1-2
D: TRBD1
size: .
DNA: TGTGCCAGTAGTATAGGCTGGACAGGGCAAGGGGGCTACACCTTC
CDR3: CASSIGWTGQGGYTF

V: TRBV7-2
J: TRBJ2-7
D: TRBD1
size: .
DNA: TGTGCCAGCAGCTCAAACAGGGGTCTTTACGAGCAGTACTTC
CDR3: CASSSNRGLYEQYF

V: TRBV24-1
J: TRBJ2-3
D: .
size: few
DNA: TGTGCCACCAGTGATTACACCAGGAGCACAGATACGCAGTATTTT
CDR3: CATSDYTRSTDTQYF

V: TRBV5-4
J: TRBJ2-3
D: TRBD2
size: .
DNA: TGTGCCAGCAGCTTGAGTTCGGCTAGCGGGACTGGCACAGATACGCAGTATTTT
CDR3: CASSLSSASGTGTDTQYF

V: TRBV7-2
J: TRBJ1-2
D: TRBD1
size: .
DNA: TGTGCCAGCAGCTTAACTAGGACAGGGTCCTATGGCTACACCTTC
CDR3: CASSLTRTGSYGYTF

V: TRBV5-1
J: TRBJ2-3
D: TRBD1
size: .
DNA: TGCGCCAGCAGCCCCCAGGGGGCTGAAGATACGCAGTATTTT
CDR3: CASSPQGAEDTQYF

V: TRBV9
J: TRBJ2-7
D: TRBD2
size: .
DNA: TGTGCCTCGTCAGCGGGACCAGCATACGAGCAGTACTTC
CDR3: CASSAGPAYEQYF

V: TRBV29-1
J: TRBJ1-2
D: .
size: few
DNA: TGCAGCGCCCTCTCGGACTCCCGGGTTGGCTACACCTTC
CDR3: CSALSDSRVGYTF

V: TRBV6-5
J: TRBJ2-7
D: .
size: .
DNA: TGTGCCAGCCGGAAGGGGGGGGGACCTAACGAGCAGTACTTC
CDR3: CASRKGGGPNEQYF

V: TRBV30
J: TRBJ1-2
D: .
size: few
DNA: TGTGCCTGGAGTGCAGCGGGGCAGTTCTATGGCTACACCTTC
CDR3: CAWSAAGQFYGYTF

V: TRBV30
J: TRBJ1-2
D: .
size: .
DNA: TGTGCCTGGAGTACCCCCGGGGGCTATGGCTACACCTTC
CDR3: CAWSTPGGYGYTF

V: TRBV5-1
J: TRBJ1-2
D: .
size: .
DNA: TGCGCCAGCAGCTTGGCATCCGGGGGCTATGGCTACACCTTC
CDR3: CASSLASGGYGYTF

V: TRBV19
J: TRBJ1-3
D: .
size: .
DNA: TGTGCCAGTAGTATAGCCGGACAGCGTGGAAACACCATATATTTT
CDR3: CASSIAGQRGNTIYF

V: TRBV20-1
J: TRBJ2-7
D: TRBD1
size: .
DNA: TGCAGTGCTAGTCTCGGACAGGGGAGCCCCTACGAGCAGTACTTC
CDR3: CSASLGQGSPYEQYF

V: TRBV10-3
J: TRBJ1-5
D: TRBD1
size: .
DNA: TGTGCCATCAGTGGGGACAGGGGCAGCAATCAGCCCCAGCATTTT
CDR3: CAISGDRGSNQPQHF

V: TRBV7-9
J: TRBJ2-5
D: TRBD2
size: few
DNA: TGTGCCAGCAGCGCACAGGAAAGCGGGACCCGGGAGACCCAGTACTTC
CDR3: CASSAQESGTRETQYF

V: TRBV5-1
J: TRBJ2-6
D: TRBD2
size: .
DNA: TGCGCCAGCAGCTGGGAGGGGCTCTCTGGGGCCAACGTCCTGACTTTC
CDR3: CASSWEGLSGANVLTF

V: TRBV30
J: TRBJ1-5
D: TRBD1
size: .
DNA: TGTGCCGGAGGCGCAGGGGGCAGCTTAAATCAGCCCCAGCATTTT
CDR3: CAGGAGGSLNQPQHF

V: TRBV19
J: TRBJ2-7
D: TRBD1
size: .
DNA: TGTGCCAGTAGTATAGAACGGGACAGGGCTCACGAGCAGTACTTC
CDR3: CASSIERDRAHEQYF

V: TRBV18
J: TRBJ1-2
D: .
size: .
DNA: TGTGCCAGCTCACCACCGCTAGACAGGTACTATGGCTACACCTTC
CDR3: CASSPPLDRYYGYTF

V: TRBV6-5
J: TRBJ2-7
D: .
size: .
DNA: TGTGCCAGCAGCCAGCCCCAGGGCCATTCCTACGAGCAGTACTTC
CDR3: CASSQPQGHSYEQYF

V: TRBV7-7
J: TRBJ2-2
D: TRBD2
size: .
DNA: TGTGCTAGCAGCTTAGCTAGCGGGGGGTCGAACACCGGGGAGCTGTTTTTT
CDR3: CASSLASGGSNTGELFF

V: TRBV5-4
J: TRBJ2-3
D: .
size: .
DNA: TGTGCCAGCAGCTCAGAATACGACCAGGCAGATACGCAGTATTTT
CDR3: CASSSEYDQADTQYF

V: TRBV12-3/TRBV12-4
J: TRBJ2-1
D: TRBD1
size: .
DNA: TGTGCCAGCAGTTACAGGGGGCTCAAGCAGTTCTTC
CDR3: CASSYRGLKQFF

V: TRBV7-8
J: TRBJ1-1
D: .
size: .
DNA: TGTGCCAGCAGCCCGATACCGGGCACTGAAGCTTTCTTT
CDR3: CASSPIPGTEAFF